This T cell receptor beta chain is from a study of OX40 agonist ivuxolimab in advanced cancers. Regarding the study in general: Ivuxolimab was a fully human IgG2 agonistic monoclonal antibody targeting the costimulatory receptor OX40 (CD134). Intravenous ivuxolimab was administered to patients every 2 weeks at six dose levels: 0.01, 0.1, 0.3, 1.5, 3 and 10 mg/kg. Of the approximately 50 patients in dose escalation, about 19 had hepatocellular carcinoma, around 15 had melanoma, 9 had renal cell carcinoma and 9 had head and neck cancer. A male proportion of approximately 83% and a mean age of approximately 58 years, ranging from about 23 to 90, were recorded for the dose-escalation cohort. Patients were allowed to have had prior anti-PD-1, anti-PD-L1 or anti-CTLA-4 therapy, and around 37% of the dose-escalation patients had previously received checkpoint inhibitors. Partial responses occurred in three dose-escalation patients: two with cutaneous melanoma and one with hepatocellular carcinoma. Peripheral TCRbeta sequencing was intended to test whether TCR sequence diversity was altered and clonal T-cell expansion was caused by ivuxolimab. The monotherapy dose-escalation portion (N = 52 patients) of the phase I ivuxolimab trial is reported in the paper. General conclusions and limits of the study: In the 0.1-3.0 mg/kg groups, partial responders were among the patients with the lowest normalized peripheral clonal expansion, particularly in CD8+ T cells. Low levels of normalized T-cell clonal expansion were also seen in some nonresponding patients. Antigen specificity was not determined for the clonally expanded peripheral T cells. After ivuxolimab, CD8+ T cells had more expanded clones than CD4+ T cells on average. At doses from 0.1 to 3.0 mg/kg, clonal expansion was seen in both CD4+ and CD8+ blood T cells between baseline and week 6.

Concerning this clone itself: The antigen it binds to is not known. It has no much larger one-base neighbor in the sample; base qualities were not kept.

Genomic DNA was isolated from the sorted cells so that the TCRbeta CDR3 region could be sequenced. TCRbeta CDR3 regions were sequenced using the immunoSEQ Assay. TCRdb limited this immuneACCESS table to in-frame rearrangements with V and J called. A share of clones is missing; checked studies link under half to unresolved V genes, and the rest is unexplained. This sample lists 70,000 to 90,000 clones; roughly 89% were detected once. The ten largest account for 13% of the sample. The CDR3 covers 16 residues, taking in both the cysteine and the phenylalanine. Left in the record is the CDR3 DNA by itself, 48 bases read in frame from the first base. Sequences MNHEY (CDR1) and SMNVEV (CDR2) are obtained from the germline V gene (reference sequence). Cut back by 3 bases and 4 bases, the V and J ends lie 18 bases apart. The trial excluded patients who had a history of autoimmune disease or were on systemic immunosuppression. Peripheral blood for TCR sequencing was collected from all dose cohorts at baseline, on cycle 4 day 1, and on cycle 7 day 1. Samples were obtained from an open-label, multicenter, first-in-human phase I dose-escalation trial of ivuxolimab. The trial enrolled adults with locally advanced or metastatic head and neck squamous cell, hepatocellular, melanoma or renal cell carcinoma. Before TCR sequencing, CD4+ T cells and CD8+ T cells from peripheral blood were sorted into separate populations.

The sample was CD4+ or CD8+ T cells sorted from blood, taken in a trial of the OX40 agonist ivuxolimab. The chain uses TRBV27 and TRBJ1-1; D gene: possibly TRBD1, on 6 matching bases. The TCR was taken from an adult with an advanced solid tumor such as melanoma, head and neck, liver or kidney cancer. The CDR3: CASSLSRNRAATEAFF. In nucleotide form, the sequence is TGTGCCAGCAGTTTGAGTCGGAACAGGGCGGCCACTGAAGCTTTCTTT.